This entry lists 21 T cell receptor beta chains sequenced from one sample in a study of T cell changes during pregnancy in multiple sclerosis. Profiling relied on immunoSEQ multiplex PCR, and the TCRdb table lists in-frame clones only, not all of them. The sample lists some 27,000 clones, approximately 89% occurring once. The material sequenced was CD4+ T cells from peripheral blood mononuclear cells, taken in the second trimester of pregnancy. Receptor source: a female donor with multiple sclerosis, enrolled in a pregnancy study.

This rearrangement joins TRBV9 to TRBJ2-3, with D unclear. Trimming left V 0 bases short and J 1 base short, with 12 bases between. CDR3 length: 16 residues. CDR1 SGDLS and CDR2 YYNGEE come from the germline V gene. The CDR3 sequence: CASSVGPARGTDTQYF. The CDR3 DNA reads TGTGCCAGCAGCGTAGGACCGGCCCGGGGCACAGATACGCAGTATTTT.

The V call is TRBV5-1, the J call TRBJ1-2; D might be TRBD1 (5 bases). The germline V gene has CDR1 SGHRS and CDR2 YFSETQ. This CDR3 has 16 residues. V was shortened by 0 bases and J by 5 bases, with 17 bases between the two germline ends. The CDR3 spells CASSLAAGQARYGYTF. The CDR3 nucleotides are TGCGCCAGCAGCTTGGCGGCGGGGCAGGCCCGATATGGCTACACCTTC.

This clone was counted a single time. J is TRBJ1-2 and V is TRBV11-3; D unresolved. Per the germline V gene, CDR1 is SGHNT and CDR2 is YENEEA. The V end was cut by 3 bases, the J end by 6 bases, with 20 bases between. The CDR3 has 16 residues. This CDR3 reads CASSFSSEPREDGYTF. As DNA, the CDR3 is TGTGCCAGCAGCTTTAGTAGTGAACCGCGAGAAGATGGCTACACCTTC.

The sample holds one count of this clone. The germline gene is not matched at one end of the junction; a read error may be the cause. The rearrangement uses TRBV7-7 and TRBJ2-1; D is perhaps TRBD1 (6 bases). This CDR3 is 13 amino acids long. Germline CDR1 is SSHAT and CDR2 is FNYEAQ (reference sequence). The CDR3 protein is CASSADSNNEQFF. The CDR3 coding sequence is TGTGCTAGCAGCGCGGACAGTAACAATGAGCAGTTCTTC.

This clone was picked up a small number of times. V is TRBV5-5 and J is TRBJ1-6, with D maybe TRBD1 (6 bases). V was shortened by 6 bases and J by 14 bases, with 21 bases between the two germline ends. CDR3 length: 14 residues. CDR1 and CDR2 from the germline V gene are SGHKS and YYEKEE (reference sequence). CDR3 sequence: CASTRYRDEVSLHF. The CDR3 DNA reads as TGTGCCAGCACCCGATACAGGGATGAGGTTTCCCTCCACTTT.

The CDR3 reads CASSEGQGVEKLFF. CDR3 in DNA: TGTGCCAGCAGTGAAGGGCAGGGGGTTGAAAAACTGTTTTTT. The rearrangement links TRBV6-1 to TRBJ1-4; 7 bases are shared with TRBD1. The junction had 3 bases not matched to a gene; V was cut back by 1 base and J by 7 bases. CDR3 size: 14 residues. Germline loops: CDR1 MNHNS, CDR2 SASEGT.

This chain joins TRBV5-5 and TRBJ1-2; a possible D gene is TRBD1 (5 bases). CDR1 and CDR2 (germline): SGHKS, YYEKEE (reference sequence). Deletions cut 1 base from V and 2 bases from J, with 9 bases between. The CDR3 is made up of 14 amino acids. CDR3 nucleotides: TGTGCCAGCAGCTTGTCGCGGACAAACTATGGCTACACCTTC. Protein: CASSLSRTNYGYTF.

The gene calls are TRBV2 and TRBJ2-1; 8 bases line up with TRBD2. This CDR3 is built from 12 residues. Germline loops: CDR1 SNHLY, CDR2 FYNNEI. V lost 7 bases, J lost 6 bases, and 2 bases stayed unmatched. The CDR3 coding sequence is TGTGCCAGCAACGGGGGGGCCAATGAGCAGTTCTTC. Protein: CASNGGANEQFF.

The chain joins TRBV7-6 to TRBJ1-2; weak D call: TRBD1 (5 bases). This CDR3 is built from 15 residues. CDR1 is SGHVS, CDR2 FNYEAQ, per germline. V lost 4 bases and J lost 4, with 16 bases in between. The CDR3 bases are TGTGCCAGCAGCTCGAGGGCCAGGGAGGGCTATGGCTACACCTTC. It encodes CASSSRAREGYGYTF.

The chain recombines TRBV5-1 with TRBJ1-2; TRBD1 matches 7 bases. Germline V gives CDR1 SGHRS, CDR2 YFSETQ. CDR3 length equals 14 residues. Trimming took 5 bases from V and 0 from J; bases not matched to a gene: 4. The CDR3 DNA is TGCGCCAGCAGGCAAGGACAGGCTAACTATGGCTACACCTTC. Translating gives CASRQGQANYGYTF.

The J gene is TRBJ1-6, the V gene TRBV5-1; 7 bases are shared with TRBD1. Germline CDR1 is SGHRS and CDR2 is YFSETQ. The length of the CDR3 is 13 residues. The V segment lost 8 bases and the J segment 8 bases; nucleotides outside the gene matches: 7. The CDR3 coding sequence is TGCGCCAGTCGAGGGGGCCCGGATTCACCCCTCCACTTT. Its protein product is CASRGGPDSPLHF.

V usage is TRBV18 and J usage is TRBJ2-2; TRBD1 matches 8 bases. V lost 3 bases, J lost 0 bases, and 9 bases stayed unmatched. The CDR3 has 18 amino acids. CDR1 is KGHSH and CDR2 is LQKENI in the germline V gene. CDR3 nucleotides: TGTGCCAGCTCACCCGGACAGGGCATCCCGGCGAACACCGGGGAGCTGTTTTTT. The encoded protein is CASSPGQGIPANTGELFF.

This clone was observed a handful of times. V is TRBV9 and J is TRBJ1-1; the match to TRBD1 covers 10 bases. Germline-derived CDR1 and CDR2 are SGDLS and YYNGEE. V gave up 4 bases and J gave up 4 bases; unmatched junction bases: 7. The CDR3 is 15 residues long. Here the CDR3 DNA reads TGTGCCAGCAGCCCAGGGACAGGGGTAAGCACTGAAGCTTTCTTT. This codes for CASSPGTGVSTEAFF. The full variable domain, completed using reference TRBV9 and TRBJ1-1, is DSGVTQTPKHLITATGQRVTLRCSPRSGDLSVYWYQQSLDQGLQFLIQYYNGEERAKGNILERFSAQQFPDLHSELNLSSLELGDSALYFCASSPGTGVSTEAFFGQGTRLTVV.

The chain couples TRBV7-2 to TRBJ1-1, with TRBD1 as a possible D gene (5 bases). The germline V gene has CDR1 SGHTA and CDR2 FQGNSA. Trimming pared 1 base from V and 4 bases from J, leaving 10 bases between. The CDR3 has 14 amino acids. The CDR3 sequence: CASSLGWGGTEAFF. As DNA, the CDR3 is TGTGCCAGCAGCTTAGGGTGGGGGGGCACTGAAGCTTTCTTT.

The CDR3 DNA is TGTGCCAGCAGCGTGGGACTAGCGTTGGCCGGGGAGCTGTTTTTT. It encodes CASSVGLALAGELFF. The gene calls are TRBV9 and TRBJ2-2; 10 positions match TRBD2. V trimming: 2 bases; J trimming: 6 bases; junction bases outside the gene matches: 4. CDR1 and CDR2 from the germline V gene are SGDLS and YYNGEE. The CDR3 is made up of 15 amino acids.

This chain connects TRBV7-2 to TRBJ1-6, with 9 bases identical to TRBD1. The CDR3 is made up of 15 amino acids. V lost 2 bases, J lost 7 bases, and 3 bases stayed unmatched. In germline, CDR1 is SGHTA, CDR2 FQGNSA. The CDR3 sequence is CASSLIGTGNSPLHF. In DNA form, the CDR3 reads TGTGCCAGCAGCTTAATAGGGACAGGGAATTCACCCCTCCACTTT.

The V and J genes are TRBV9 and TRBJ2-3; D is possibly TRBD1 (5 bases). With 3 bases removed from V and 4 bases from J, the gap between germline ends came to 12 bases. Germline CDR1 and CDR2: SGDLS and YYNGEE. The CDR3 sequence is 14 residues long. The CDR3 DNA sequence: TGTGCCAGCAGCGACCAGGGTTCTTCAGATACGCAGTATTTT. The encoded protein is CASSDQGSSDTQYF.

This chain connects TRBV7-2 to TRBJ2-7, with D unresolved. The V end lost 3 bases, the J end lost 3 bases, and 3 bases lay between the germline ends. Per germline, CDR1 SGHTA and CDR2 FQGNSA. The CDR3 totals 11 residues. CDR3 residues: CASSFNYEQYF. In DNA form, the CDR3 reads TGTGCCAGCAGCTTTAACTACGAGCAGTACTTC.

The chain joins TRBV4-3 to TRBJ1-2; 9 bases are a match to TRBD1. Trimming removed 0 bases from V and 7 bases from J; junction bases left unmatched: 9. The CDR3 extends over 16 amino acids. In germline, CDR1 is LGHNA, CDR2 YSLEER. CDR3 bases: TGCGCCAGCAGCCAAGATAGACAGGGGGGATTTGGTGGCTACACCTTC. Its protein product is CASSQDRQGGFGGYTF.

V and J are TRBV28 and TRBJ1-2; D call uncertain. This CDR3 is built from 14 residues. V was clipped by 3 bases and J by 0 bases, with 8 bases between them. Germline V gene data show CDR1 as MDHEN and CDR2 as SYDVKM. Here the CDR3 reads CASSLPGTNYGYTF. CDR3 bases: TGTGCCAGCAGTTTGCCGGGGACTAACTATGGCTACACCTTC.

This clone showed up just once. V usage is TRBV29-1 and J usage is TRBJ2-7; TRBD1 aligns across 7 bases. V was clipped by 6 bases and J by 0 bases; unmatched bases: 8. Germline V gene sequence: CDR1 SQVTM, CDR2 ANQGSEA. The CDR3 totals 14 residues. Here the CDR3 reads CSVQTGSSSYEQYF. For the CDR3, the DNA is TGCAGCGTCCAGACAGGGTCAAGCTCCTACGAGCAGTACTTC.